The clone carrying this T cell receptor (beta chain) was counted many times. What it binds is unknown. Germline V lookup: CDR1 MNHEY, CDR2 SVGEGT. V was clipped by 0 bases and J by 4 bases, with 6 bases between them. The CDR3 loop spans 13 amino acids. Unique molecular identifiers tagged the TCRbeta library. One entry per CDR3 protein results from TCRdb running MiXCR on the PCR reads. Of over 100,000 distinct CDR3 sequences in the sample, about 8% were seen once. The data belong to a study of T-cell reconstitution after alpha-beta-depleted transplantation in children. The study's findings and limits: Several hundred expanded graft clones reportedly supplied alpha-beta T cells about two months after transplant. At day 60, the high TCRbeta diversity found in some patients originated from recipient T cells and thymic progenitors that had survived. At the one-year point after transplant, T-cell counts and TCRbeta diversity were found to come mostly from T cells that had been newly produced.

Source: PBMCs, taken before TCRalphabeta/CD19-depleted stem cell transplant. This rearrangement joins TRBV6-2 or TRBV6-3 to TRBJ1-2; D may be TRBD1 (5 bases). This TCR was recovered from a boy younger than 10 with acute lymphoblastic leukemia, due to receive a stem cell transplant. This CDR3 is CASSYSGAYGYTF. The CDR3 DNA sequence: TGTGCCAGCAGTTACTCTGGGGCCTATGGCTACACCTTC.